This T cell receptor beta chain was documented in a study of shared clonotypes between healthy human individuals (dated by TCRdb to 2020 to 2021). With regard to the full study: The cohort comprised a couple of women and a few men aged 18 to 49 years. Different laboratories and diverse techniques were used to prepare libraries and sequence TCR repertoires, to increase sequencing depth and limit assay-specific biases. Between about 0.94 and 8.9 billion PBMCs per donor were obtained by leukapheresis. The study deeply sequenced blood TCR repertoires of five healthy adults to estimate repertoire size and the extent of clonotype sharing between individuals. For each donor, CD4 naive and CD4 memory were each run on three plates, CD8 naive on two plates, and CD8 memory on one plate. The full study reports these points: When a handful of donors were compared, the shared fraction of clonotypes was about 5.2% for naive CD4, around 4% for naive CD8, 2.3% for memory CD4, and 0.4% for memory CD8. Pairwise subsampling led to the expectation that sequencing depth would affect the degree of clonotype sharing among donors. Only blood was sampled, and tissue TCR repertoires likely differ from those in blood. Incomplete sequencing was indicated by rarefaction of sorted-subset datasets, despite the large sequencing depth. Clonotypes shared by all four sorted-subset donors showed higher generation probabilities than non-shared clonotypes. The small number of donors limited the genetic and exposure-history diversity represented. Naive subsets generally had larger estimated clonotype richness than memory subsets.

V and J lose 0 bases and 4 bases, and a span of 10 bases separates them. The germline V gene provides CDR1 SGDLS and CDR2 YYNGEE. The CDR3 runs 14 residues from the cysteine to the phenylalanine. Only the CDR3 region is kept as DNA, spanning 42 bases read in frame from base 1. CD8 naive samples were obtained by positive selection for CCR7 among CD45RO-negative cells, yielding a CD45RA+CCR7+ population from which TemRA cells were excluded. The donors were healthy, HIV-negative adults with no recently reported acute infections or vaccinations. Only Caucasian adults living in Nashville, Tennessee, USA were represented among the donors. After blood collection by leukapheresis, PBMCs were isolated using Ficoll-Histopaque density gradient centrifugation and then cryopreserved in the vapor phase of liquid nitrogen. Analytical flow cytometry was used to check the purity and quantity of each magnetically sorted T cell population. From each sorted fraction, genomic DNA was isolated and quantified by UV absorbance on a Nanodrop 2000c.

In regard to this clone: Its cognate antigen has yet to be identified. One base away there is no much larger clone; base qualities are not given. This sample also contains other DNA sequences that code for the same CDR3.

Using the deep immunoSEQ assay, multiplex PCR amplified TCR CDR3 regions from genomic DNA. For each cell subset, the extracted genomic DNA was distributed evenly across all wells of several immunoSEQ 96-well plates, and each plate served as one replicate. For sorted subsets, roughly 0.2 ug genomic DNA, equal to about 30,000 T cell genomes, was loaded into each replicate PCR. Purified libraries were quantified with a Qubit 3.0 fluorometer, sized on a Bioanalyzer 2100, and re-quantified with the KAPA Library Quantification kit. Every immunoSEQ 96-well plate was sequenced on a separate single-read 150-cycle Illumina NextSeq 550 flow cell. The paper's data handling went like this. The immunoSEQ output contained only junctional sequences without quality scores, so filtering could not match that applied to full-length reads. Sequences were annotated with PyIR, a Python wrapper for IgBLAST v1.9, and V/J genes and CDR3 were assigned using IMGT germline references. Reads were removed for weak V/J assignments (E-value above 1e-6), missing CDR3, stop codons, out-of-frame junctions, or ambiguous translated residues. V3J clonotypes were defined by identical inferred V gene, J gene, and CDR3 amino acid sequence. The percentage overlap between two repertoires was calculated by dividing the number of shared unique clonotypes by the size of the smaller repertoire. Repertoire richness was assessed with RTK rarefaction, the Chao1 estimator, and Recon v2.1 estimates of unobserved clonotypes. Generation probabilities were computed with OLGA for all TCRbeta clonotypes obtained by the gDNA method from a few donors. TCRdb obtained this table from immuneACCESS and retained in-frame rearrangements with V and J assigned. These tables miss some clones; where compared with another copy, unresolved V genes account for less than half of the shortfall, and the remainder is unexplained. V, J and clone size are those of that table, while D and trimming were read from the DNA. The sample includes about 2.1 million clones, with about 94% observed a single time. The top ten clonotypes cover around 1.7% of the sample.

The V gene is TRBV9 and the J gene is TRBJ1-2, with TRBD1 as a weak D call on 5 bases. The sequence was obtained from a man younger than 30 in good health. Some clones in this sample may be carry-over from other donors' samples. Material for sequencing was naive CD8+ T cells from PBMCs. The intended sense of this specimen's cell subset or site label: CD45RA+CCR7+. At the DNA level, the sequence is TGTGCCAGCAGCGTAGGAGGGGCCTCCTATGGCTACACCTTC. Protein translation: CASSVGGASYGYTF.